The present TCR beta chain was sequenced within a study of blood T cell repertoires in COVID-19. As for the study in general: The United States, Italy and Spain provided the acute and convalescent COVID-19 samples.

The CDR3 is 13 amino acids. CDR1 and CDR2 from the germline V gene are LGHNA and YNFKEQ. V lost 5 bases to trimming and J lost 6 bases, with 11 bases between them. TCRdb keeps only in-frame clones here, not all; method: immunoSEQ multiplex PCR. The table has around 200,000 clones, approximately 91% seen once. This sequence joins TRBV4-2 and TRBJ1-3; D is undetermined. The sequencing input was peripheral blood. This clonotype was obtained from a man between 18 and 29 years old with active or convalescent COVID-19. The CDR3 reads CASSELNANTIYF. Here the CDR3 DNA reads TGTGCCAGCAGCGAACTAAATGCAAACACCATATATTTT.